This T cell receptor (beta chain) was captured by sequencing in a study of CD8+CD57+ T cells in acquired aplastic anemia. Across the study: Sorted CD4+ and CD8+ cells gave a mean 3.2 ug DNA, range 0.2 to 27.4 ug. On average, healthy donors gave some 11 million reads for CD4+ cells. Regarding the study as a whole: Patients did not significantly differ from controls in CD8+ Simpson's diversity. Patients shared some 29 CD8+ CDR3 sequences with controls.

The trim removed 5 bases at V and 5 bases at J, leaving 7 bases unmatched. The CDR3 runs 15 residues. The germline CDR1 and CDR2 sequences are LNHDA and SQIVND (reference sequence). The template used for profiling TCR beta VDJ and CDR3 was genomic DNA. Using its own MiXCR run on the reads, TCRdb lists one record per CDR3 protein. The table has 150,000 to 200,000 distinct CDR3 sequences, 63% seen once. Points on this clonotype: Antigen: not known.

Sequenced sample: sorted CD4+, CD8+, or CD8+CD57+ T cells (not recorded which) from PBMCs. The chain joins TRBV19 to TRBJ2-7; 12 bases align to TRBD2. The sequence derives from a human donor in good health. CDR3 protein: CASSPRTSGENEQYF. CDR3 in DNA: TGTGCCAGTAGTCCACGGACTAGCGGGGAAAACGAGCAGTACTTC.